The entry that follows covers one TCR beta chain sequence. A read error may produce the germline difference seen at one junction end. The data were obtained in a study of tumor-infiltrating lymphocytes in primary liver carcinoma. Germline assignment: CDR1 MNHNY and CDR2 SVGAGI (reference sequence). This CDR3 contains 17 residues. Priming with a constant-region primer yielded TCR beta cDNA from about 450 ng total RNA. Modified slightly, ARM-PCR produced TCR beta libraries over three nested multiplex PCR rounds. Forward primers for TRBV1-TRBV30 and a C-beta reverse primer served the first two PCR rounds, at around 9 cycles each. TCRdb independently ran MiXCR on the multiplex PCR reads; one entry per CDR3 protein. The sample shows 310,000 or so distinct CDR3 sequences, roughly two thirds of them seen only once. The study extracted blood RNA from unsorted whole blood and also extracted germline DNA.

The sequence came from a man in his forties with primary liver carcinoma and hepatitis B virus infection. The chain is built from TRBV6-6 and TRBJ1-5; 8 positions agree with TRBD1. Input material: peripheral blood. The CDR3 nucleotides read TGTGTCAGCAGTTACCTGAGGACAGGGTTAAGCAATCAGCCCCAGCATTTT. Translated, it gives CVSSYLRTGLSNQPQHF.